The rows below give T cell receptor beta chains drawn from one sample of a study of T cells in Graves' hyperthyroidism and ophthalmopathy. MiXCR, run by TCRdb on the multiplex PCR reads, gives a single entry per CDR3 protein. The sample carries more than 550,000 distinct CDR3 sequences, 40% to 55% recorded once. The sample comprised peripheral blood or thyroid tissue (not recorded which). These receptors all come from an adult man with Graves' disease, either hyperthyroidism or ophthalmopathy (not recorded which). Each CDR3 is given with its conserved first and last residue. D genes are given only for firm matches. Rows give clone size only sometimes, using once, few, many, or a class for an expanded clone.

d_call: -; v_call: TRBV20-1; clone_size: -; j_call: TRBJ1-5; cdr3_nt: TGCAGTGCTAGAGCCGGGGGGAGACCCAATCAGCCCCAGCATTTT; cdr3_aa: CSARAGGRPNQPQHF
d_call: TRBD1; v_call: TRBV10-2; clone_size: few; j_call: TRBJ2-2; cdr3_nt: TGCGCCAGCAGTGGACAGGGTTTGAACACCGGGGAGCTGTTTTTT; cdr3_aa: CASSGQGLNTGELFF
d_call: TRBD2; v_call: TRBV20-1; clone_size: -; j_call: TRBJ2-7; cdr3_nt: TGCAGTGCCGCGGGAGGGGACTACGAGCAGTACTTC; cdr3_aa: CSAAGGDYEQYF
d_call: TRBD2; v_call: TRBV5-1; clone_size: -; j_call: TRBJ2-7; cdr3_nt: TGCGCCAGCAGCTTGTGGTCTAGCGGGACTAGCGGGAGTTACGAGCAGTACTTC; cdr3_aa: CASSLWSSGTSGSYEQYF
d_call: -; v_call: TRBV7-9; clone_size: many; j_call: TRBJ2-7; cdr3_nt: TGTGCCAGCAGCTCAGGGGTCTATGGATACGAGCAGTACTTC; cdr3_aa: CASSSGVYGYEQYF
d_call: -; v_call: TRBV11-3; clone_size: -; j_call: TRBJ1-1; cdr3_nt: TGTGCCAGCAGTCCGGGACCGTTAAACATGAACACTGAAGCTTTCTTT; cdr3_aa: CASSPGPLNMNTEAFF
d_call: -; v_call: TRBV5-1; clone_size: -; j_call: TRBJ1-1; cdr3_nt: TGTGCCAGCAGCCATCAGGGGTCTGAAGCTTTCTTT; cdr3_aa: CASSHQGSEAFF
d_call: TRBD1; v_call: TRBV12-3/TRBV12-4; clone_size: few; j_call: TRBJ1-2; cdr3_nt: TGTGCCAGCAGCTCTGCCTACGACAGGGGGCGAATGTATGGCTACACCTTC; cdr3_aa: CASSSAYDRGRMYGYTF
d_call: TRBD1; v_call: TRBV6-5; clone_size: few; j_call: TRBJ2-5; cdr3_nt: TGTGCCAGCAGTTACGGCGACAGGGGGCTGGAGACCCAGTACTTC; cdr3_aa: CASSYGDRGLETQYF
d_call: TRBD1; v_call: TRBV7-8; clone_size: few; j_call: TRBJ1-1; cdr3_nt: TGTGCCAGCAGCTTGATGGACAGGGGGAACACTGAAGCTTTCTTT; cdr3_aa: CASSLMDRGNTEAFF
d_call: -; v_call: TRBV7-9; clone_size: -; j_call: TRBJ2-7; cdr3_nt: TGTGCCAGCAGCTCATTGGGGGGAATCCCATCCTACGAGCAGTACTTC; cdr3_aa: CASSSLGGIPSYEQYF
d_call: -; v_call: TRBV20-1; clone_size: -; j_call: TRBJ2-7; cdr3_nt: TGCAGTGCTAGGGCCAGGGGGGGGAGCGACGAGCAGTACTTC; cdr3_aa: CSARARGGSDEQYF
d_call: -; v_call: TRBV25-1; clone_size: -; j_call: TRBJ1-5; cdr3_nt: TGTGCCTGCAGTGCCGTCGACCTACAGGATCAGCCCCAGCATTTT; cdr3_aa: CACSAVDLQDQPQHF
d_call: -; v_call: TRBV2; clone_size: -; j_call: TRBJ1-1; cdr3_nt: TGTGCCAGCAGTTTATGGTGGCAGGGAAGCACTGAAGCTTTCTTT; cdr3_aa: CASSLWWQGSTEAFF
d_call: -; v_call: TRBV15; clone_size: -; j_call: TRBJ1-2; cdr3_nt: TGTGCCACCAGCAGAGGGAAGGGGGGGGGCTACACCTTC; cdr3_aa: CATSRGKGGGYTF
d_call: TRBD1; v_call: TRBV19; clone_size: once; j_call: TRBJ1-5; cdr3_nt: TGTGCCAGTACTAGATCCTTGGGGCAGGGGGCTTACAATCAGCCCCAGCATTTT; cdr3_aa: CASTRSLGQGAYNQPQHF
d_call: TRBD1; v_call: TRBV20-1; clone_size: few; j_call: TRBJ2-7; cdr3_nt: TGCAGTGCTGCCGGGACAGGGGGCGTCTACGAGCAGTACTTC; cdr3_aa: CSAAGTGGVYEQYF
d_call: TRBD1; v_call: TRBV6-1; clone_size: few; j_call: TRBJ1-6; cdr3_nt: TGTGCCAGCAGTGAAGAGACAGGGGTGTGGGGTACGAATAATTCACCCCTCCACTTT; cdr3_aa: CASSEETGVWGTNNSPLHF
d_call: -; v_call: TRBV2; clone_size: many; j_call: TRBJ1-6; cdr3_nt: TGTGCCAGCAGTCCGGACAGATATAATTCACCCCTCCACTTT; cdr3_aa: CASSPDRYNSPLHF
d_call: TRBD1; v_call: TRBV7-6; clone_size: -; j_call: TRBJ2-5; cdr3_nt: TGTGCCAGCAGGATACCACAGGGGTCGATGGAGACCCAGTACTTC; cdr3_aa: CASRIPQGSMETQYF
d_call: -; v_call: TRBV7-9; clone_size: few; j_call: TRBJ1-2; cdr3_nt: TGTGCCAGCAGTTTTCATGTGGGTCTCTATGGCTACACCTTC; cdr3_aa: CASSFHVGLYGYTF
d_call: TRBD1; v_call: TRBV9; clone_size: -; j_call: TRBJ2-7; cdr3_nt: TGTGCCAGCAGCGGACGCCGGACCCCCGGGACAGGGAACTACGAGCAGTACTTC; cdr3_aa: CASSGRRTPGTGNYEQYF
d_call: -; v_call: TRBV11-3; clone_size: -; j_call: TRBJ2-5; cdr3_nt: TGTGCCGGCAGCTTAGATAGACAAGAGACCCAGTACTTC; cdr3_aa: CAGSLDRQETQYF
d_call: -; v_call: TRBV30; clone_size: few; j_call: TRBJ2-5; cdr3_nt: TGTGCCAGCAGTTACCGGACACAGGAGACCCAGTACTTC; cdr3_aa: CASSYRTQETQYF
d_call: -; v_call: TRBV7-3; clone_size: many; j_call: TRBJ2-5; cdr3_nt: TGTGCCAGCAGCTTCAACAGTCGAGAGACCCAGTACTTC; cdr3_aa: CASSFNSRETQYF
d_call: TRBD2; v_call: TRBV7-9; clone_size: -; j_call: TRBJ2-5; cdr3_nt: TGTGCCAGCAGCTTCCCGGGACTAGCGGGGACCCAGTACTTC; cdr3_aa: CASSFPGLAGTQYF
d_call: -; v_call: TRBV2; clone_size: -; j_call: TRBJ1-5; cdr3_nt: TGTGCCAGCCAGTCGGGGCGGCTCAATCAGCCCCAGCATTTT; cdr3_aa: CASQSGRLNQPQHF
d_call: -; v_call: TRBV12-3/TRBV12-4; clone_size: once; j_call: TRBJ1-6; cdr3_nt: TGTGCCAGCAGTTTAGAGGGGTCTTCCAATTCACCCCTCCACTTT; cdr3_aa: CASSLEGSSNSPLHF
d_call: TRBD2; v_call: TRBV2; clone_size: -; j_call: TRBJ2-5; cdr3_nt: TGTGCCAGCAGTGAAAGAGGGGCGACTAGCGGGACACAATACTTC; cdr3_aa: CASSERGATSGTQYF
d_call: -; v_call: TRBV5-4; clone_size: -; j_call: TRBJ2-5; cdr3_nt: TGTGCCAGCAGCTTGGCCACAGAGACCCAGTACTTC; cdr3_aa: CASSLATETQYF